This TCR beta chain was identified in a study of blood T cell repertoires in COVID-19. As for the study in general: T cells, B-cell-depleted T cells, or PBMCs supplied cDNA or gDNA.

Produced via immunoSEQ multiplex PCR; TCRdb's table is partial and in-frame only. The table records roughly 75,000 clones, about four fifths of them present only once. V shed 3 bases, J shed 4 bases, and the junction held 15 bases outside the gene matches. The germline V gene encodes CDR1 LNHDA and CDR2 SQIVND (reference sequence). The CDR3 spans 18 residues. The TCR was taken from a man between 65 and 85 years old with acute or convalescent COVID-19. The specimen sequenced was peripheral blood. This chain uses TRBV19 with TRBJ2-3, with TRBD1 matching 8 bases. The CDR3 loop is CASSIDPPQSTGADTQYF. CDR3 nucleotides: TGTGCCAGTAGTATCGACCCACCTCAGTCGACAGGGGCAGATACGCAGTATTTT.